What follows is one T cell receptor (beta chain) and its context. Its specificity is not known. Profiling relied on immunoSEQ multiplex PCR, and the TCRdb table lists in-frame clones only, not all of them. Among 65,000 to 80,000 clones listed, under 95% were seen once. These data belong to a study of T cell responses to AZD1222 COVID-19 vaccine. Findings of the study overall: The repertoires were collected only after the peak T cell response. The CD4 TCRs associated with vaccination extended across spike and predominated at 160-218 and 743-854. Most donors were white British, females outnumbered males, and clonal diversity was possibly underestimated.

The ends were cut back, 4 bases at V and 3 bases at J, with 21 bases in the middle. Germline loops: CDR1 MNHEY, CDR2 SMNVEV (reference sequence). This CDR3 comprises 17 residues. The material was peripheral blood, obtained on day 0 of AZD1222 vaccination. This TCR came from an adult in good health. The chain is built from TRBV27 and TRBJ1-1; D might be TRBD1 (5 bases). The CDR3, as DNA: TGTGCCAGCAGTTCACCATCAGGGTCATATGAAGACACTGAAGCTTTCTTT. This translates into CASSSPSGSYEDTEAFF.